This T cell receptor beta chain was found in a study of OX40 agonist ivuxolimab in advanced cancers. Study as a whole: Patients were dosed with the agonistic anti-OX40 (CD134) antibody ivuxolimab. Participants, roughly 80% male, averaged approximately 65 years of age, ranging from about 20 to 80.

Trimming left V 0 bases short and J 0 bases short, with 9 bases between. The CDR3 is made up of 16 amino acids. Germline CDR1 MNHEY, CDR2 SVGAGI. Systemic immunosuppression or a history of autoimmune disease excluded patients. Study outcomes and limitations: Those patients achieving a partial response at 0.1-3.0 mg/kg showed among the lowest clonal expansion.

The protocol was immunoSEQ multiplex PCR, while the TCRdb copy is restricted to in-frame clones and leaves out a portion. Here the sample spans around 140,000 clones, 90% being singletons. Details on this clone: Its antigen is unknown.

Here the sequenced sample was CD4+ or CD8+ T cells sorted from blood, taken in a trial of the OX40 agonist ivuxolimab. The chain joins TRBV6-5 to TRBJ2-4; D is uncertain. The clonotype originates from an adult with an advanced solid tumor such as melanoma, head and neck, liver or kidney cancer. The chain's CDR3 is CASSYSGPGAKNIQYF. DNA for the CDR3: TGTGCCAGCAGTTACTCCGGGCCGGGAGCCAAAAACATTCAGTACTTC.